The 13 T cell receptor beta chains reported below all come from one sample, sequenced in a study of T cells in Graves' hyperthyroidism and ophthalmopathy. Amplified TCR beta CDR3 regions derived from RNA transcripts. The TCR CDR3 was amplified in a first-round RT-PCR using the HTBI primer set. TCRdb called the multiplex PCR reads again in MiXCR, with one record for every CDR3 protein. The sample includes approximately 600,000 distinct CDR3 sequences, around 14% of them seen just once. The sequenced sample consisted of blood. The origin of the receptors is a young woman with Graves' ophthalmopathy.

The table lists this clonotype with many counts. CDR3 coding DNA: TGTGCCAGCAGCTTAAAGGATGGCGGGAGGGCCCACAATGAGCAGTTCTTC. Its translation: CASSLKDGGRAHNEQFF. The chain is built from TRBV7-2 and TRBJ2-1, with 9 bases matching TRBD2. The junction had 10 bases not matched to a gene; V was cut back by 2 bases and J by 5 bases. The CDR3 spans 17 residues. Per germline, CDR1 SGHTA and CDR2 FQGNSA.

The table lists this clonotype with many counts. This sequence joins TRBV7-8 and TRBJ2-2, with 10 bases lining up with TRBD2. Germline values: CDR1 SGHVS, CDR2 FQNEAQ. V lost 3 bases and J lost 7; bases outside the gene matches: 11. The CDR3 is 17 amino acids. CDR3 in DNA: TGTGCCAGCAGCTTCCGGCGGCTAGCGGGAGCCCACGGGGAGCTGTTTTTT. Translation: CASSFRRLAGAHGELFF.

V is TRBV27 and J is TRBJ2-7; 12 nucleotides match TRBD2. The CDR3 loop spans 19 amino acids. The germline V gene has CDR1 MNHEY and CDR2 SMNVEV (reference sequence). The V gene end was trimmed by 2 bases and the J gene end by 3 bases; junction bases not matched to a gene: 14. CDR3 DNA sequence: TGTGCCAGCAGTTTAAAGCGACTAGCGGGAGAAAGAACCGACTACGAGCAGTACTTC. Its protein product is CASSLKRLAGERTDYEQYF.

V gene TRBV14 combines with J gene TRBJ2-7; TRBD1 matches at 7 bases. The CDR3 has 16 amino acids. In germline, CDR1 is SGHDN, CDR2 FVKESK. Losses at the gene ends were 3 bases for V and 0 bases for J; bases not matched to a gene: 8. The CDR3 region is CASSHPRDSFSYEQYF. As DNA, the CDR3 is TGTGCCAGCAGCCATCCCCGGGACAGCTTCTCCTACGAGCAGTACTTC.

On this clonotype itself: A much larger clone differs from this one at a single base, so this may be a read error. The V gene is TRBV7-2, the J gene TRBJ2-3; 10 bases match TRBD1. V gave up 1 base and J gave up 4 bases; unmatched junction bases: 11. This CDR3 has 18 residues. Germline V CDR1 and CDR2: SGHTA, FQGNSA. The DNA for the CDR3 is TGTACCAGCAGCTTAGGAAGGAACCGGGACAGGGGTCCAGATACGCAGTATTTT. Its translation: CTSSLGRNRDRGPDTQYF. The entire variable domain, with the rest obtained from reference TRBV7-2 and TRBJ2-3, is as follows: GAGVSQSPSNKVTEKGKDVELRCDPISGHTALYWYRQSLGQGLEFLIYFQGNSAPDKSGLPSDRFSAERTGGSVSTLTIQRTQQEDSAVYLCTSSLGRNRDRGPDTQYFGPGTRLTVL.

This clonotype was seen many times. The CDR3 is CASSEMVDEQYF. For the CDR3, the DNA is TGTGCCAGCAGTGAAATGGTGGACGAGCAGTACTTC. The rearrangement joins TRBV6-1 to TRBJ2-7; D not certain. The V end was cut by 2 bases, the J end by 5 bases, with 7 bases between. The CDR3 is 12 residues long. Looked up from germline, CDR1 is MNHNS and CDR2 is SASEGT.

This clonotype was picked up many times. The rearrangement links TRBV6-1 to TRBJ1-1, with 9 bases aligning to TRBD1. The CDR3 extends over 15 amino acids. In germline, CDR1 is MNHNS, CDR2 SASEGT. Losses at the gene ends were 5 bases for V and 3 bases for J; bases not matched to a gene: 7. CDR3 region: CASSWTGAADTEAFF. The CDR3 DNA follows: TGTGCCAGCAGTTGGACAGGGGCGGCGGACACTGAAGCTTTCTTT.

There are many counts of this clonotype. The CDR3 here is CASSFLDNTEAFF. DNA of the CDR3: TGTGCCAGCAGCTTCTTAGATAACACTGAAGCTTTCTTT. J is TRBJ1-1 and V is TRBV7-9; unclear D gene. V shed 3 bases and J shed 2 bases, with 7 bases lying between them. From germline, CDR1 is SEHNR and CDR2 FQNEAQ (reference sequence). The CDR3 covers 13 residues. Using reference TRBV7-9 and TRBJ1-1 for the parts outside the CDR3, the full variable domain is DTGVSQNPRHKITKRGQNVTFRCDPISEHNRLYWYRQTLGQGPEFLTYFQNEAQLEKSRLLSDRFSAERPKGSFSTLEIQRTEQGDSAMYLCASSFLDNTEAFFGQGTRLTVV.

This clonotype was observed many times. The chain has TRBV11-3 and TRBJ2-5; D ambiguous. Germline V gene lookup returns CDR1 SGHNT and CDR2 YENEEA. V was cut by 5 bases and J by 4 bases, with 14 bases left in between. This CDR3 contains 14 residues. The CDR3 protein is CASSPSGRTETQYF. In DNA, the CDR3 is TGTGCCAGCAGCCCGTCGGGCAGGACAGAGACCCAGTACTTC. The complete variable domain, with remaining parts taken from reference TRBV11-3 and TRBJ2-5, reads EAGVVQSPRYKIIEKKQPVAFWCNPISGHNTLYWYLQNLGQGPELLIRYENEEAVDDSQLPKDRFSAERLKGVDSTLKIQPAELGDSAVYLCASSPSGRTETQYFGPGTRLLVL.

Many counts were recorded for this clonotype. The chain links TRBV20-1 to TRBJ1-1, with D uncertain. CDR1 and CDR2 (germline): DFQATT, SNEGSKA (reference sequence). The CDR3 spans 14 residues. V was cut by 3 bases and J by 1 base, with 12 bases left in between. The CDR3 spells CSARARIGNTEAFF. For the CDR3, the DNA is TGCAGTGCTAGGGCAAGAATCGGGAACACTGAAGCTTTCTTT.

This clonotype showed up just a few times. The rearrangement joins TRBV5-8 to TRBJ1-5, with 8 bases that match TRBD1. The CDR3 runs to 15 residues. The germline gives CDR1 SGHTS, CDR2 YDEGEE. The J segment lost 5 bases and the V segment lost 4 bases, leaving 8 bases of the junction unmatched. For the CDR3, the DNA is TGTGCCAGCAGCCTAACAGGGGGGGCGTATCAGCCCCAGCATTTT. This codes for CASSLTGGAYQPQHF. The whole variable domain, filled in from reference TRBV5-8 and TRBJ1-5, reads EAGVTQSPTHLIKTRGQQATLRCSPISGHTSVYWYQQALGLGLQFLLWYDEGEERNRGNFPPRFSGRQFPNYSSELNVNALELEDSALYLCASSLTGGAYQPQHFGDGTRLSIL.

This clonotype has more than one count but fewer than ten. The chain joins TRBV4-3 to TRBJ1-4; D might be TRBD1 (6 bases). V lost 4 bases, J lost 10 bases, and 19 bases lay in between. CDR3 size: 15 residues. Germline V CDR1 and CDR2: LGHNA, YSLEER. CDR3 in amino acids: CASSPGQTTDRKLFF. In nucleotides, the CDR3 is TGCGCCAGCAGCCCCGGACAGACCACTGATCGAAAACTGTTTTTT.

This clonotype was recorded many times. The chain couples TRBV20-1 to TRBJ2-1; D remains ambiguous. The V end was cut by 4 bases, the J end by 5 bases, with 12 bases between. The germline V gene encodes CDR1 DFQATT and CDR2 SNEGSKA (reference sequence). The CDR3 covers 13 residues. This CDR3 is CSAISDDHNEQFF. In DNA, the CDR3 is TGCAGTGCTATCTCCGACGACCACAATGAGCAGTTCTTC.